Shown below are 11 T cell receptor beta chains from a single sample sequenced in a study of technical replicates of blood from a handful of donors. TCRdb's copy holds only in-frame clones and misses some; the assay was immunoSEQ multiplex PCR. The sample lists tens of thousands of clones, 86% seen once, with about 4.9% in the top ten. Sequencing was done on a sample of PBMCs. The origin of the receptors is a human donor in good health. Some clones in this sample may be carry-over from other donors' samples.

This clone was counted a single time. The CDR3 bases are TGTGCCAGCAGCTCCGGGACTAGCTCCTACAATGAGCAGTTCTTC. Residues: CASSSGTSSYNEQFF. V is TRBV5-4 and J is TRBJ2-1; 8 nucleotides line up with TRBD2. With 3 bases clipped from V and 0 bases from J, the junction kept 2 bases outside the gene matches. Per germline, CDR1 SGHNT and CDR2 YYREEE (reference sequence). This CDR3 is built from 15 residues. The full variable domain, in which reference TRBV5-4 and TRBJ2-1 provide the parts outside the CDR3, is ETGVTQSPTHLIKTRGQQVTLRCSSQSGHNTVSWYQQALGQGPQFIFQYYREEENGRGNFPPRFSGLQFPNYSSELNVNALELDDSALYLCASSSGTSSYNEQFFGPGTRLTVL.

This chain links TRBV4-3 with TRBJ2-1; a weak D match, TRBD2 (5 bases). The V gene's germline CDR1 is LGHNA and CDR2 YSLEER. Deletions cut 0 bases from V and 5 bases from J, with 14 bases between. The CDR3 totals 16 residues. The CDR3 DNA follows: TGCGCCAGCAGCCAAGATTGGAGGAGTGCCCACAATGAGCAGTTCTTC. Protein product: CASSQDWRSAHNEQFF.

The V and J genes are TRBV7-3 and TRBJ2-5; 13 bases are a match to TRBD2. Germline CDR1 reads SGHTA; CDR2 reads FQGTGA. The J segment lost 4 bases and the V segment lost 2 bases, leaving 1 base of the junction unmatched. This CDR3 has 15 amino acids. CDR3 DNA sequence: TGTGCCAGCAGCTTAGGACTAGCGGGAGTAGAGACCCAGTACTTC. Translation gives CASSLGLAGVETQYF.

The rearrangement uses TRBV5-8 and TRBJ2-1; 8 nucleotides line up with TRBD2. The germline gives CDR1 SGHTS, CDR2 YDEGEE. The ends lost 3 bases at V and 6 bases at J; junction bases unmatched: 11. The CDR3 extends over 16 amino acids. The DNA of the CDR3 is TGTGCCAGCAGCTACCCCCGGGTAGCGGGACTCAATGAGCAGTTCTTC. Residues: CASSYPRVAGLNEQFF.

This chain connects TRBV5-4 to TRBJ2-5; a possible D gene is TRBD2 (6 bases). The V end lost 0 bases, the J end lost 3 bases, and 12 bases lay between the germline ends. The CDR3 sequence is 15 residues long. Looked up from germline, CDR1 is SGHNT and CDR2 is YYREEE (reference sequence). CDR3 in DNA: TGTGCCAGCAGCTTGGTCGGAGCGGGCAAAGAGACCCAGTACTTC. Protein sequence: CASSLVGAGKETQYF.

This chain uses TRBV5-1 with TRBJ1-1; TRBD1 is a possible D gene (5 bases). The CDR3 extends over 15 amino acids. The ends were cut back, 6 bases at V and 0 bases at J, with 15 bases in the middle. The germline V gene encodes CDR1 SGHRS and CDR2 YFSETQ. CDR3 in DNA: TGCGCCAGCACCCTGACAGCGGGCATGAACACTGAAGCTTTCTTT. This gives the protein CASTLTAGMNTEAFF.

The genes are TRBV5-1 and TRBJ2-3; no definite D call. This CDR3 contains 14 residues. V lost 6 bases and J 2 bases, leaving 13 bases between the germline ends. Germline CDR1 reads SGHRS; CDR2 reads YFSETQ. CDR3 loop: CASTTSGVTDTQYF. The CDR3 DNA sequence: TGCGCCAGCACTACCTCTGGTGTCACAGATACGCAGTATTTT.

This clone was detected a few times. This chain joins TRBV7-9 and TRBJ1-1; TRBD1 matches 7 bases. The CDR3 extends over 15 amino acids. The germline CDR1 and CDR2 sequences are SEHNR and FQNEAQ (reference sequence). With V trimmed by 6 bases and J by 1 base, 8 bases remained unmatched. For the CDR3, the DNA is TGTGCCAGCAGTCACCCGACAGGGTCGAACACTGAAGCTTTCTTT. Amino acids: CASSHPTGSNTEAFF.

The chain joins TRBV13 to TRBJ2-7; D is ambiguous. The CDR3 runs 14 residues. V lost 3 bases and J 1 base, leaving 10 bases between the germline ends. Germline CDR1 PRHDT, CDR2 FYEKMQ (reference sequence). The CDR3 DNA sequence: TGTGCCAGCAGCTTCCGGGTCCTGTCCTACGAGCAGTACTTC. Its protein product is CASSFRVLSYEQYF.

The rearrangement links TRBV7-3 to TRBJ2-3; perhaps TRBD1 as D (6 bases). The CDR3 has 14 amino acids. Germline values: CDR1 SGHTA, CDR2 FQGTGA. V was trimmed by 5 bases and J by 0 bases, leaving 9 bases between them. The CDR3 reads CASSPGQSTDTQYF. In nucleotides, the CDR3 is TGTGCCAGCAGCCCCGGACAGAGCACAGATACGCAGTATTTT. The complete variable domain, with remaining parts taken from reference TRBV7-3 and TRBJ2-3, reads GAGVSQTPSNKVTEKGKYVELRCDPISGHTALYWYRQSLGQGPEFLIYFQGTGAADDSGLPNDRFFAVRPEGSVSTLKIQRTERGDSAVYLCASSPGQSTDTQYFGPGTRLTVL.

The genes are TRBV7-9 and TRBJ2-2; perhaps TRBD1 as D (6 bases). Trimming removed 2 bases from V and 3 bases from J, with 13 bases in between. Germline loops: CDR1 SEHNR, CDR2 FQNEAQ (reference sequence). This CDR3 region has 16 residues. CDR3 loop: CASSLLWTEDTGELFF. CDR3 coding DNA: TGTGCCAGCAGCTTACTATGGACAGAGGACACCGGGGAGCTGTTTTTT. The full variable domain, rest sourced from reference TRBV7-9 and TRBJ2-2, is DTGVSQNPRHKITKRGQNVTFRCDPISEHNRLYWYRQTLGQGPEFLTYFQNEAQLEKSRLLSDRFSAERPKGSFSTLEIQRTEQGDSAMYLCASSLLWTEDTGELFFGEGSRLTVL.